The T cell receptor beta chain under discussion was sequenced for a study of blood T cells in healthy people across ages. Study-level points and caveats: Roughly linear declines in TCR beta diversity per million T cells occurred with age. Naive T cell percentage by flow cytometry tracked strongly with beta diversity.

The length of the CDR3 is 15 residues. V lost 7 bases, J lost 0 bases, and 16 bases lay in between. The germline V gene encodes CDR1 SGHKS and CDR2 YYEKEE (reference sequence). With respect to this clonotype: Antigen specificity is unknown.

A J-beta primer mix and a sample-barcoded 5' primer were used in a second PCR of roughly 6 to 11 cycles. TCRdb recomputed calls from the 5' RACE reads with MiXCR, one row per CDR3 protein. The sample shows about 1.4 million distinct CDR3 sequences, 55% to 75% of them seen only once. This sequence joins TRBV5-5 and TRBJ1-2; maybe TRBD1 (6 bases). Sequencing input: blood. This receptor was obtained from a man aged 18 to 35 in good health. CDR3 bases: TGTGCCAGCGTAGGGACACCCTCAACTAACTATGGCTACACCTTC. Translated: CASVGTPSTNYGYTF.